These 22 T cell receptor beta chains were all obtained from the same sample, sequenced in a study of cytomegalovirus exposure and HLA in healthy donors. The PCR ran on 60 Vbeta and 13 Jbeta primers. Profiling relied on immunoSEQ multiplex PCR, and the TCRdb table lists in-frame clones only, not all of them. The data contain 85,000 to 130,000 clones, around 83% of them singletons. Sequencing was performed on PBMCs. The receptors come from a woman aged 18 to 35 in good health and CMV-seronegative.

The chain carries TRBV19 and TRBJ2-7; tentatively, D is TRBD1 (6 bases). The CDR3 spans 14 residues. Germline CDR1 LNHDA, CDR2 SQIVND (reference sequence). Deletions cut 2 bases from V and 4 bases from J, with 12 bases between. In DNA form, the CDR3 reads TGTGCCAGTAGTATACCGGGACATCCGTACGAGCAGTACTTC. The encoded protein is CASSIPGHPYEQYF.

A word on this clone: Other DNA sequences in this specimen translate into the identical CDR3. The CDR3 region is CAWKLQNTGELFF. The CDR3 nucleotides are TGTGCCTGGAAACTTCAAAACACCGGGGAGCTGTTTTTT. This chain links TRBV30 with TRBJ2-2; D not certain. V gave up 4 bases and J gave up 2 bases, with 8 bases separating them. There are 13 residues in the CDR3. Germline V lookup: CDR1 GTSNPN, CDR2 SVGIG (reference sequence).

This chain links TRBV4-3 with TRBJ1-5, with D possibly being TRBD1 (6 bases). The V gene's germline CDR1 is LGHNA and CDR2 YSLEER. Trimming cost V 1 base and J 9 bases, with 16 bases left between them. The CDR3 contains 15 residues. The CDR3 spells CASSQGTAIGGPQHF. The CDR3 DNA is TGCGCCAGCAGCCAAGGGACAGCCATTGGCGGGCCCCAGCATTTT.

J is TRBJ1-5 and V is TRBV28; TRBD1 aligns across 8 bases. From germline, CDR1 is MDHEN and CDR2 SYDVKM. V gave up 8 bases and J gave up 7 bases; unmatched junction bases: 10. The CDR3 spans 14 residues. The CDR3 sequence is CASRKDRAGQPQHF. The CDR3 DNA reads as TGTGCCAGCCGGAAGGACAGGGCGGGCCAGCCCCAGCATTTT.

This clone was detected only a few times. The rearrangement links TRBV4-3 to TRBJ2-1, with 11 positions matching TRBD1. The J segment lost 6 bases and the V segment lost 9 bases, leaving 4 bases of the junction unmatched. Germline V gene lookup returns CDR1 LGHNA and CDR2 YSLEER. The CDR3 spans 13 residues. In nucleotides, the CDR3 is TGCGCCAGTTCGGACAGGGGGCTCAATGAGCAGTTCTTC. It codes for CASSDRGLNEQFF.

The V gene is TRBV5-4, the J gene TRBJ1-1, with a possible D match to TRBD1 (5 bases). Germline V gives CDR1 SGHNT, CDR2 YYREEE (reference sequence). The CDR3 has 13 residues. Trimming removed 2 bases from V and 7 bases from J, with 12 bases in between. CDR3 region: CASSFRRVGEAFF. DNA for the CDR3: TGTGCCAGCAGCTTCCGCAGGGTTGGTGAAGCTTTCTTT.

The CDR3 sequence: CASSMMEKLVGETQYF. The CDR3 DNA reads TGTGCCAGTAGTATGATGGAAAAACTAGTTGGGGAGACCCAGTACTTC. V is TRBV19 and J is TRBJ2-5; a weak D match, TRBD2 (5 bases). The V gene lost 3 bases and the J gene lost 5 bases, with 19 bases spanning the gap. The germline CDR1 and CDR2 sequences are LNHDA and SQIVND (reference sequence). The CDR3 sequence is 16 residues long.

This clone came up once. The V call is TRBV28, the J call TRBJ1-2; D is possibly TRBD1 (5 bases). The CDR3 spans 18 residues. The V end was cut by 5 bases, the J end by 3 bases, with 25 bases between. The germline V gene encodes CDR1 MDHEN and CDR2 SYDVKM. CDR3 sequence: CASSPQWYRSEKDYGYTF. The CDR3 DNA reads TGTGCCAGCAGTCCCCAATGGTACAGGTCGGAGAAGGACTATGGCTACACCTTC.

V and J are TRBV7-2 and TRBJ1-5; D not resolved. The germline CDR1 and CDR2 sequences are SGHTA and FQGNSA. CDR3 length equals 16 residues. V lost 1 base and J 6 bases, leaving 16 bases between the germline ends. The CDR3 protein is CASSLVPGRKSQPQHF. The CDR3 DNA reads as TGTGCCAGCAGCTTAGTGCCAGGCAGGAAATCTCAGCCCCAGCATTTT.

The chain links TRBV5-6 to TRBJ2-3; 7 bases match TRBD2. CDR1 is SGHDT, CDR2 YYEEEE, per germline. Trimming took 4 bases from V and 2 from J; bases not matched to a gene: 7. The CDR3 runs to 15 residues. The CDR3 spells CASSGRGGITDTQYF. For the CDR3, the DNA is TGTGCCAGCAGCGGGAGGGGTGGCATCACAGATACGCAGTATTTT.

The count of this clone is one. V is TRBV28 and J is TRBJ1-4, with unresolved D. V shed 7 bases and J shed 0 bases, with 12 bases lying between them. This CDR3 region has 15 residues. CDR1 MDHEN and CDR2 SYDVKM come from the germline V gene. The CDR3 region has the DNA TGTGCCAGCATTAAGGACTCGACAACTAATGAAAAACTGTTTTTT. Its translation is CASIKDSTTNEKLFF.

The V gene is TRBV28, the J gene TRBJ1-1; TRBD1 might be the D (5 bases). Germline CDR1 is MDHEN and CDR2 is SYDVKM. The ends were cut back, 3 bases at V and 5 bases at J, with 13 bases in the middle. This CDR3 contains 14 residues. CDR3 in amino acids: CASSFLGARTEAFF. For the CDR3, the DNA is TGTGCCAGCAGTTTTTTAGGGGCGAGAACTGAAGCTTTCTTT.

In nucleotides, the CDR3 is TGTGCCTGGAGGCGCCAGGATTCGCAATTGGTTGAGGCTTTCTTT. Translation: CAWRRQDSQLVEAFF. The chain uses TRBV30 and TRBJ1-1; D uncertain. This CDR3 is 15 amino acids long. CDR1 GTSNPN and CDR2 SVGIG come from the germline V gene (reference sequence). Between the trimmed V and J ends, which lost 3 bases and 11 bases, there was a span of 25 bases.

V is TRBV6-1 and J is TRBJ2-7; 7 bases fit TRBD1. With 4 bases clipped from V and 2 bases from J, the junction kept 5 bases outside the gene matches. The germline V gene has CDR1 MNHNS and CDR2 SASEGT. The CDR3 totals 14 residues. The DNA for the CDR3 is TGTGCCAGCAGTGCCGGACAGGCTGCCTACGAGCAGTACTTC. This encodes CASSAGQAAYEQYF.

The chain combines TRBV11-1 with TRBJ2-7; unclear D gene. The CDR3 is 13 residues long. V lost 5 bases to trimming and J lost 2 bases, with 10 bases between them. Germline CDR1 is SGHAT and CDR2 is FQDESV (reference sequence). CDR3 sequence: CASSPVPPYEQYF. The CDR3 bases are TGTGCCAGCAGCCCCGTTCCCCCCTACGAGCAGTACTTC.

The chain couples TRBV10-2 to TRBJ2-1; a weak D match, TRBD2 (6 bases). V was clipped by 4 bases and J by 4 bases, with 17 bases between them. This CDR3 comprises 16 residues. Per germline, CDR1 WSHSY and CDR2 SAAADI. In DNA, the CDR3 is TGCGCCAGCAGTGGGTTTGGAATAGCGGATTACAATGAGCAGTTCTTC. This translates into CASSGFGIADYNEQFF.

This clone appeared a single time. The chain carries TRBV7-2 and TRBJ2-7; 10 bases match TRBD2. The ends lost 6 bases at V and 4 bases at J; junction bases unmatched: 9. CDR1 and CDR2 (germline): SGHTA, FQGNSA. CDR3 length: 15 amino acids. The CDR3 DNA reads TGTGCCAGCAGATCCCGAGCGGGAGGGCCGTACGAGCAGTACTTC. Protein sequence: CASRSRAGGPYEQYF.

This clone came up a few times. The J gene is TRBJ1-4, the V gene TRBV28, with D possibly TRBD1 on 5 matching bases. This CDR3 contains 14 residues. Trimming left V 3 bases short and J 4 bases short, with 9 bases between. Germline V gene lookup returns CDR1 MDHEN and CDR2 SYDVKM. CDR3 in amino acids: CASSLQGLNEKLFF. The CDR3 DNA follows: TGTGCCAGCAGTTTGCAGGGCCTTAATGAAAAACTGTTTTTT.

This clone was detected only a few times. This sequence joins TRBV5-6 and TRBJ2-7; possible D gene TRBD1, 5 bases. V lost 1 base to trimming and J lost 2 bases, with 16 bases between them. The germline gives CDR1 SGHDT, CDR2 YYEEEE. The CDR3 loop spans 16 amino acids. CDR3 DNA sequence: TGTGCCAGCAGCTTGTGGTCGGGTAGGGGTACCTACGAGCAGTACTTC. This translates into CASSLWSGRGTYEQYF.

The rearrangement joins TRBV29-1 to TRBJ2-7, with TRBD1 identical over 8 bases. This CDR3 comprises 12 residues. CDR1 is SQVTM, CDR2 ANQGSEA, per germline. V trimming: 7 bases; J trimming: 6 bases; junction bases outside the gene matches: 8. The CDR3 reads CSARQGRGEQYF. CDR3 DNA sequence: TGCAGCGCCCGACAGGGGCGAGGCGAGCAGTACTTC.

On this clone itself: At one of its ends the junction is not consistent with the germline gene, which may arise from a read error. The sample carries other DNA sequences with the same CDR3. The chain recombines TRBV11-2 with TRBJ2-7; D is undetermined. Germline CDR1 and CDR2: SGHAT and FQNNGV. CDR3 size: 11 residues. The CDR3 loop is CASSPRYEQYF. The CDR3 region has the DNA TGCGCCAGCAGCCCCCGTTACGAGCAGTACTTC.

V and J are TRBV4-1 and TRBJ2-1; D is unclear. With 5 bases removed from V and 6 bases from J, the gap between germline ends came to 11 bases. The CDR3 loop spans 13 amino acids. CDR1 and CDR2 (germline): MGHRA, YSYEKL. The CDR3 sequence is CASSSKLFNEQFF. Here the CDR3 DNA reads TGCGCCAGCAGCTCTAAGCTTTTCAATGAGCAGTTCTTC.